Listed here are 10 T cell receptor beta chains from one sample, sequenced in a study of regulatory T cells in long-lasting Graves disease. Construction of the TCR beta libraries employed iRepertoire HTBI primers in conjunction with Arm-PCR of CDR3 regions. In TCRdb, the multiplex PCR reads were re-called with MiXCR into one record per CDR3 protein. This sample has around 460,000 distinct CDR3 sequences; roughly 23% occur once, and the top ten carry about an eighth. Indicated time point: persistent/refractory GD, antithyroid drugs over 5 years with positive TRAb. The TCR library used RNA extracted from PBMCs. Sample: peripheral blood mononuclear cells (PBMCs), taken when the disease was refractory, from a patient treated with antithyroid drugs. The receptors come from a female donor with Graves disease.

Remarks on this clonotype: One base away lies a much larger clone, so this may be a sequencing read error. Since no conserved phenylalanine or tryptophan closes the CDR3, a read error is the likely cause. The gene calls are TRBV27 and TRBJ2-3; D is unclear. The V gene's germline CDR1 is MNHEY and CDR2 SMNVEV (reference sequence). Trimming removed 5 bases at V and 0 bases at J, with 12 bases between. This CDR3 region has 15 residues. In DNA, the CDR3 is TGTGCCAGCAGTCTCCAGGATATTAGCACAGATACGCAGTATCTT. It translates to CASSLQDISTDTQYL.

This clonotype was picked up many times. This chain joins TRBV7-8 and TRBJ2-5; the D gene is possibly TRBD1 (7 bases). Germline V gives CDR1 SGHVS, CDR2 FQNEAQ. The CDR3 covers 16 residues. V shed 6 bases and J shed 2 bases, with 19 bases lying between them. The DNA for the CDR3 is TGTGCCAGCAGTTACAGGCGCGGGACAGTACAAGAGACCCAGTACTTC. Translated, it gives CASSYRRGTVQETQYF. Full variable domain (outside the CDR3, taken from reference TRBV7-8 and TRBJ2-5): GAGVSQSPRYKVAKRGQDVALRCDPISGHVSLFWYQQALGQGPEFLTYFQNEAQLDKSGLPSDRFFAERPEGSVSTLKIQRTQQEDSAVYLCASSYRRGTVQETQYFGPGTRLLVL.

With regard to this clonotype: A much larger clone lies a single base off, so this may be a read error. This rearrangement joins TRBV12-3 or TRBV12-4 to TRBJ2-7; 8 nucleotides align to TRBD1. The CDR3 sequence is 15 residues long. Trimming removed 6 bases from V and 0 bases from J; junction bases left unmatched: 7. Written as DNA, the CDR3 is TGTGCCAGCAGCCTAGACAGGGGCGACTCCTACGAGCAGTACTTC. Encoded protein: CASSLDRGDSYEQYF.

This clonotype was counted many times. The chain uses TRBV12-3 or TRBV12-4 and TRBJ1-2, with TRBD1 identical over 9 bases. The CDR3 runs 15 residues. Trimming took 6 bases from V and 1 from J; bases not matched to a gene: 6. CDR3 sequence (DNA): TGTGCCAGCAGCCTCGGGACAGGGAATAACTATGGCTACACCTTC. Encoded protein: CASSLGTGNNYGYTF.

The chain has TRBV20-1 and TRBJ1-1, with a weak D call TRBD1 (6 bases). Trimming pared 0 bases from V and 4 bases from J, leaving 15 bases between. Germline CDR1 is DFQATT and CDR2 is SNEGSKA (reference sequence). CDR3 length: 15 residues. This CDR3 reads CSARDQGRRITEAFF. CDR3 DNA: TGCAGTGCTAGAGATCAGGGGAGGAGGATCACTGAAGCTTTCTTT.

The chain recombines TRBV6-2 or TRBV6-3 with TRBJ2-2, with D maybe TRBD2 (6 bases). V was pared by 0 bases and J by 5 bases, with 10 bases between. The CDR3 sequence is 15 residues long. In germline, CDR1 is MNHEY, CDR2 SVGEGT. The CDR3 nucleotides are TGTGCCAGCAGTTACTCGACGGGGGTAACCGGGGAGCTGTTTTTT. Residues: CASSYSTGVTGELFF.

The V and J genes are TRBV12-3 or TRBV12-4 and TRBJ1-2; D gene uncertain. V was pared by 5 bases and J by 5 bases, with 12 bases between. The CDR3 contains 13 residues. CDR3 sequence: CASSQRADYGYTF. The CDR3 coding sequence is TGTGCCAGCAGTCAACGAGCCGATTATGGCTACACCTTC.

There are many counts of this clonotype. CDR3 sequence reads: CASSLQDTEAFF. CDR3 coding DNA: TGTGCCAGCAGTCTACAGGACACTGAAGCTTTCTTT. J is TRBJ1-1 and V is TRBV28; TRBD1 is a possible D gene (5 bases). Trimming left V 5 bases short and J 3 bases short, with 7 bases between. The CDR3 consists of 12 residues. Germline V gene data show CDR1 as MDHEN and CDR2 as SYDVKM. The full variable domain, rest sourced from reference TRBV28 and TRBJ1-1, is DVKVTQSSRYLVKRTGEKVFLECVQDMDHENMFWYRQDPGLGLRLIYFSYDVKMKEKGDIPEGYSVSREKKERFSLILESASTNQTSMYLCASSLQDTEAFFGQGTRLTVV.

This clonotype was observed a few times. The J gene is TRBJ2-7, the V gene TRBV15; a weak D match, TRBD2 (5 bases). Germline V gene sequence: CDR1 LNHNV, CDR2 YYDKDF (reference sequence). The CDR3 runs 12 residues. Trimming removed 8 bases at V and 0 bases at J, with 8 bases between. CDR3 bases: TGTGCCACCGCGGGTAACTCCTACGAGCAGTACTTC. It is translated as CATAGNSYEQYF.

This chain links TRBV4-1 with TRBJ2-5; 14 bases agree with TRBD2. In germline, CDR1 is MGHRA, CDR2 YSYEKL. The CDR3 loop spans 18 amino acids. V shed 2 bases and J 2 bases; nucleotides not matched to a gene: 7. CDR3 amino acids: CASSQSRLAGGRQETQYF. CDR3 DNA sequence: TGCGCCAGCAGCCAATCACGACTAGCGGGAGGGCGTCAAGAGACCCAGTACTTC.